This TCR beta chain is drawn from a study of cytomegalovirus exposure and HLA in healthy donors. For the donor in question, CMV serostatus went unrecorded. A remark on this clone: Other DNA sequences in the sample encode the same CDR3.

This PCR relied on a set of 60 Vbeta primers and 13 Jbeta primers. Profiled with immunoSEQ multiplex PCR; TCRdb holds only in-frame clones, not every one. The sample has over 200,000 clones; about 84% are singletons. V dropped 1 base and J dropped 2 bases, with 5 bases sitting between them. The CDR3 length is 13 residues. Germline V gene sequence: CDR1 SGHAT, CDR2 FQNNGV. The sample comprised PBMCs. The sequence was obtained from a human donor in good health. The chain combines TRBV11-2 with TRBJ1-1; D gene unclear. The CDR3 protein is CASSLALNTEAFF. CDR3 in DNA: TGTGCCAGCAGCTTAGCCCTCAACACTGAAGCTTTCTTT.